Listed here are 28 T cell receptor beta chains from one sample, sequenced in a study of T cells expressing NK-cell markers. One entry per CDR3 protein, without DNA, is what TCRdb gives after re-calling the 5' RACE reads. The sample's table shows a few hundred thousand distinct CDR3 sequences. The sequenced sample was blood T cells: a sorted CD56 or NKG2C T cell subset, CD4+ or CD8+ T cells, or bulk PBMC T cells (not recorded which). These receptors originate from a man between 18 and 35 years old in good health.

CDR3 sequence: CASSYQDIEQRRRGTDTQYF. The chain has TRBV4-3 and TRBJ2-3; checking the TCRdb D call of TRBD2 is not possible without DNA. CDR1 and CDR2 from the germline V gene are LGHNA and YSLEER. CDR3 length: 20 residues.

The V and J genes are TRBV6-1 and TRBJ2-3; the TCRdb call, TRBD1, lacks DNA for checking. Germline loops: CDR1 MNHNS, CDR2 SASEGT. The length of the CDR3 is 15 residues. CDR3 sequence reads: CASGGTGPLGDTQYF.

The chain carries TRBV4-3 and TRBJ2-5. Germline CDR1 reads LGHNA; CDR2 reads YSLEER. The CDR3 is 16 residues long. CDR3 amino acids: CASSQDRLAGGETQYF.

The rearrangement joins TRBV7-9 to TRBJ1-1. This CDR3 has 12 amino acids. The germline V gene has CDR1 SEHNR and CDR2 FQNEAQ (reference sequence). The CDR3 sequence: CASMTLNTEAFF.

V is TRBV4-2 and J is TRBJ1-5; as DNA is missing, the TRBD1 call by TCRdb cannot be tested. This CDR3 region has 20 residues. The germline V gene encodes CDR1 LGHNA and CDR2 YNFKEQ. The CDR3 is CASSQERSLGSGSRNQPQHF.

The chain employs TRBV5-5 and TRBJ2-1; as DNA is missing, the TRBD2 call by TCRdb cannot be tested. The germline gives CDR1 SGHKS, CDR2 YYEKEE (reference sequence). This CDR3 has 15 amino acids. The CDR3 loop is CASSDLAGSYNEQFF.

This chain connects TRBV12-3 or TRBV12-4 to TRBJ2-3; TCRdb names TRBD1, which stays unverified in the absence of DNA. This CDR3 is 15 amino acids long. CDR3: CASSPRTGRLDTQYF.

The rearrangement links TRBV20-1 to TRBJ2-1; TCRdb selects TRBD2, and the lack of DNA leaves this call unchecked. The CDR3 runs 15 residues. Germline lookup yields CDR1 DFQATT and CDR2 SNEGSKA (reference sequence). The chain's CDR3 is CSARERAEFYNEQFF.

The V and J genes are TRBV20-1 and TRBJ2-7; TCRdb designates TRBD1, a call that cannot be tested without DNA. Germline assignment: CDR1 DFQATT and CDR2 SNEGSKA (reference sequence). The CDR3 totals 15 residues. The CDR3 spells CSASSRDRSKYEQYF.

The chain combines TRBV7-9 with TRBJ2-3; TCRdb picks TRBD2, but there is no DNA to check that call. CDR3 length: 14 amino acids. Looked up from germline, CDR1 is SEHNR and CDR2 is FQNEAQ (reference sequence). CDR3 loop: CASSLGSVADTQYF.

The rearrangement uses TRBV11-3 and TRBJ2-3. CDR1 and CDR2 from the germline V gene are SGHNT and YENEEA. This CDR3 region has 14 residues. The CDR3 sequence is CASSFASPRDTQYF.

The rearrangement joins TRBV20-1 to TRBJ2-3; TCRdb selects TRBD2, and the lack of DNA leaves this call unchecked. There are 16 residues in the CDR3. Germline lookup yields CDR1 DFQATT and CDR2 SNEGSKA (reference sequence). The CDR3 spells CSANKGTSGRGDTQYF.

This chain links TRBV20-1 with TRBJ2-3. The CDR3 is 12 residues long. Germline CDR1 DFQATT, CDR2 SNEGSKA (reference sequence). CDR3 sequence reads: CSAWVFSDTQYF.

V usage is TRBV19 and J usage is TRBJ2-2; the TCRdb D gene call, TRBD2, has no DNA to confirm it. The CDR3 extends over 14 amino acids. The V gene's germline CDR1 is LNHDA and CDR2 SQIVND (reference sequence). The CDR3 here is CATLAGRNTGELFF.

CDR3: CASSFWAGRANTGELFF. The rearrangement joins TRBV27 to TRBJ2-2; the D call of TRBD1 rests on TCRdb alone, since no DNA is present to check it. The V gene's germline CDR1 is MNHEY and CDR2 SMNVEV (reference sequence). The CDR3 is made up of 17 amino acids.

This sequence joins TRBV25-1 and TRBJ2-5; TCRdb picks TRBD1, but there is no DNA to check that call. Germline CDR1 MGHDK, CDR2 SYGVNS. The CDR3 totals 17 residues. CDR3 residues: CASSPGEDTWYQETQYF.

The chain recombines TRBV7-2 with TRBJ2-7; TCRdb designates TRBD2, a call that cannot be tested without DNA. CDR1 SGHTA and CDR2 FQGNSA come from the germline V gene. The length of the CDR3 is 15 residues. The CDR3 here is CASSLAASSDYEQYF. Full variable domain (missing parts from reference TRBV7-2 and TRBJ2-7): GAGVSQSPSNKVTEKGKDVELRCDPISGHTALYWYRQSLGQGLEFLIYFQGNSAPDKSGLPSDRFSAERTGGSVSTLTIQRTQQEDSAVYLCASSLAASSDYEQYFGPGTRLTVT.

The chain joins TRBV11-2 to TRBJ2-5; TCRdb picks TRBD2, but there is no DNA to check that call. The length of the CDR3 is 15 residues. Germline CDR1 is SGHAT and CDR2 is FQNNGV. CDR3: CASGFGQPSAETQYF. Variable domain in full (rest from reference TRBV11-2 and TRBJ2-5): EAGVAQSPRYKIIEKRQSVAFWCNPISGHATLYWYQQILGQGPKLLIQFQNNGVVDDSQLPKDRFSAERLKGVDSTLKIQPAKLEDSAVYLCASGFGQPSAETQYFGPGTRLLVL.

CDR3 protein: CASSSLVLAVPRWETQYF. The chain couples TRBV11-2 to TRBJ2-5; TCRdb proposes TRBD2, but this gene call is untestable without DNA. The CDR3 has 18 residues. Looked up from germline, CDR1 is SGHAT and CDR2 is FQNNGV.

The chain employs TRBV9 and TRBJ2-1. The germline gives CDR1 SGDLS, CDR2 YYNGEE. This CDR3 is built from 15 residues. The CDR3 protein is CASSPRRVVYNEQFF.

The gene calls are TRBV24-1 and TRBJ2-3; without DNA, the TCRdb call of TRBD2 cannot be checked. Germline CDR1 is KGHDR and CDR2 is SFDVKD. This CDR3 is 14 amino acids long. The CDR3 reads CATTESGRTDTQYF.

The chain uses TRBV9 and TRBJ2-7; TCRdb gives TRBD1 as the D gene, but with no DNA this cannot be confirmed. The germline gives CDR1 SGDLS, CDR2 YYNGEE. The CDR3 covers 15 residues. The CDR3 protein is CASSAQGFGGYEQYF.

This chain uses TRBV5-1 with TRBJ2-4; TCRdb selects TRBD1, and the lack of DNA leaves this call unchecked. From germline, CDR1 is SGHRS and CDR2 YFSETQ. The CDR3 contains 19 residues. CDR3 in amino acids: CASSPGRGLAQLAKNIQYF.

This chain connects TRBV4-1 to TRBJ2-2; TCRdb names TRBD1, which stays unverified in the absence of DNA. The CDR3 length is 17 residues. Looked up from germline, CDR1 is MGHRA and CDR2 is YSYEKL. The chain's CDR3 is CASSQVNAGLGTGELFF.

The V gene is TRBV28, the J gene TRBJ2-7; TCRdb picks TRBD1, but there is no DNA to check that call. Germline V gene sequence: CDR1 MDHEN, CDR2 SYDVKM. This CDR3 is built from 15 residues. The CDR3 protein is CASSPPGQGSYEQYF.

The chain carries TRBV3-1 and TRBJ1-1; TCRdb picks TRBD1, but there is no DNA to check that call. This CDR3 has 15 residues. CDR1 is LGHDT and CDR2 is YNNKEL in the germline V gene (reference sequence). This CDR3 reads CASSQDRQGALEAFF.

The CDR3 loop reads CAIGGTGWSTEAFF. This rearrangement joins TRBV10-3 to TRBJ1-1; TCRdb picks TRBD1, but there is no DNA to check that call. The CDR3 has 14 amino acids. The germline CDR1 and CDR2 sequences are ENHRY and SYGVKD.

The chain combines TRBV5-6 with TRBJ2-5. The V gene's germline CDR1 is SGHDT and CDR2 YYEEEE. The CDR3 is 14 residues long. This CDR3 is CASSPRQYQETQYF.